The T cell receptor (beta chain) described here comes from a study of glioma-infiltrating T cells. Study results and limitations: Above-expected tissue-blood divergence occurred in all gliomas, most in low-grade ones. A blood CDR3 motif signature was depleted in highly divergent patients. Very few CDR3 sequences were shared between tissue and blood.

Turning to this clonotype: No antigen is known for it.

Amplification of TCR alpha and beta CDR3 regions from RNA used iRepertoire nested multiplex PCR. For one-step reverse transcription and amplification, about 85-400 ng of tissue mRNA or PBMC total RNA was used. TCRdb re-derived calls from the multiplex PCR reads in MiXCR, one entry per CDR3 protein. The sample lists about 400,000 distinct CDR3 sequences, roughly two fifths occurring once. Per the germline V gene, CDR1 is MGHRA and CDR2 is YSYEKL. V dropped 1 base and J dropped 6; count of bases not matched to a gene: 5. CDR3 length: 15 amino acids. The rearrangement uses TRBV4-1 and TRBJ2-3; 9 bases fit TRBD2. This receptor was taken from a human donor with low-grade glioma or glioblastoma, undergoing nonglioma brain surgery, or in good health (not recorded which). The sample consisted of glioma tissue, nonneoplastic brain tissue, or PBMCs (not recorded which). The CDR3 is CASSQGVTSGDTQYF. The CDR3, as DNA: TGCGCCAGCAGCCAAGGAGTAACTAGCGGGGATACGCAGTATTTT.